This TCR beta chain stems from a study of shared clonotypes between healthy human individuals. Genomic DNA of each subset was evenly split across several immunoSEQ plates. The repertoire was sequenced with immunoSEQ multiplex PCR; TCRdb's copy has only in-frame clones and lacks some. This table holds some 2.4 million clones, approximately 94% found once. Germline-derived CDR1 and CDR2 are MGHDK and SYGVNS. V lost 4 bases to trimming and J lost 11 bases, with 15 bases between them. The CDR3 is 13 residues long. The genes are TRBV25-1 and TRBJ2-1; D remains unclear. This TCR was sampled from a man aged 18 to 29 in good health. Some clones in this sample may be carry-over from other donors' samples. Sample: naive CD4+ T cells from PBMCs. Subset of the sample: CD45RA+ positively selected. CDR3 nucleotides: TGTGCCAGCAGTGCCCCTGCGGCTTCGAAGCAGTTCTTC. Its translation: CASSAPAASKQFF.